The TCR beta chain under discussion was sequenced for a study of Ad26.COV2.S vaccination and SARS-CoV-2 variants. As for the study in general: The Ad26.COV2.S arm of the COV1001 trial was where the donor was placed. Ad26.COV2.S given intramuscularly, once or twice 56 days apart. Study conclusions and caveats: TCR breadth and depth analyses may have underestimated total T cell responses.

This CDR3 is built from 17 residues. Trimming took 6 bases from V and 3 from J; bases not matched to a gene: 12. Germline CDR1 is MNHEY and CDR2 is SVGEGT. In the case of this clone: Its target is not known.

Treatment denoted: about 20 received Ad26.COV2.S at low or high dose, single or two shots; several received placebo; per-sample allocation not given. Specimens were obtained on day 63 following the first vaccine or placebo injection. An Ad26 vector expressing Wuhan-strain SARS-CoV-2 spike served as the vaccine. Clones were sequenced by immunoSEQ multiplex PCR, and TCRdb holds only the in-frame ones, with some missing. Seen here are hundreds of thousands of clones, over 75% observed once, and the top ten hold 9.5% to 15%. This chain connects TRBV6-2 or TRBV6-3 to TRBJ2-2, with 8 bases aligning to TRBD2. The starting material was peripheral blood, obtained in a trial of Ad26.COV2.S vaccine versus placebo. The receptor's source is a person aged 18 to 65 who received the Ad26.COV2.S COVID-19 vaccine or a placebo. CDR3 amino acids: CASSPGAGEVYTGELFF. The DNA for the CDR3 is TGTGCCAGCAGCCCAGGAGCGGGAGAGGTTTACACCGGGGAGCTGTTTTTT.